These 25 T cell receptor beta chains came from one sample sequenced in a study of CD8 T cells in ankylosing spondylitis (dated 2017 in TCRdb). For these receptors, no antigen is known. Study-level results and caveats: A TCR beta motif made up of several highly homologous amino acid variants appeared to be characteristic of blood from ankylosing spondylitis patients.

The library relied on 5' RACE. For sequencing, an Illumina HiSeq 2500 was employed. In TCRdb, the public reads were trimmed at Q25 with fastp and aligned with MiXCR, with productive beta chains retained. Merged by CDR3 protein, the rows form single entries marked with the most common genes and DNA. Here the sample has approximately 300,000 distinct CDR3 sequences; less than 10% occur a single time. The ten largest clones add up to roughly 15% of the sample. The specimen sequenced was blood, either unsorted or a sorted T cell fraction (not recorded which). The source is a male donor with ankylosing spondylitis.

This clonotype was detected ten times or more. CDR3 DNA sequence: TGTGCCAGCAGCCAGGGGGGTCTAGCGGGAGTTCCCTACGAGCAGTACTTC. It is translated as CASSQGGLAGVPYEQYF. The chain uses TRBV4-2 and TRBJ2-7; 10 bases match TRBD2. V lost 3 bases and J lost 2; bases outside the gene matches: 10. Germline CDR1 LGHNA, CDR2 YNFKEQ. CDR3 length: 17 residues.

This clonotype has a handful of counts. For the CDR3, the DNA is TGCAGTGCTAGGCCCCCGGGAGGCCGGGAGACCCAGTACTTC. Translating gives CSARPPGGRETQYF. The chain links TRBV20-1 to TRBJ2-5; 7 positions agree with TRBD2. V dropped 3 bases and J dropped 5; count of bases not matched to a gene: 9. Germline CDR1 and CDR2: DFQATT and SNEGSKA (reference sequence). This CDR3 is 14 amino acids long.

This clonotype was detected many times. CDR3: CALAPTANTGELFF. The CDR3 DNA follows: TGTGCCTTGGCACCGACCGCGAACACCGGGGAGCTGTTTTTT. This chain joins TRBV30 and TRBJ2-2; D call uncertain. Germline lookup yields CDR1 GTSNPN and CDR2 SVGIG (reference sequence). CDR3 length equals 14 residues. Trimming pared 7 bases from V and 0 bases from J, leaving 12 bases between. Filled out from reference TRBV30 and TRBJ2-2, the complete variable domain reads SQTIHQWPATLVQPVGSPLSLECTVEGTSNPNLYWYRQAAGRGLQLLFYSVGIGQISSEVPQNLSASRPQDRQFILSSKKLLLSDSGFYLCALAPTANTGELFFGEGSRLTVL.

This clonotype was counted many times. The chain recombines TRBV14 with TRBJ2-1, with D tentatively TRBD2 (5 bases). Trimming removed 1 base from V and 7 bases from J, with 14 bases in between. This CDR3 contains 15 residues. Looked up from germline, CDR1 is SGHDN and CDR2 is FVKESK. The CDR3 bases are TGTGCCAGCAGCCAAGGGCGGGCCCCCAGGAATGAGCAGTTCTTC. Residues: CASSQGRAPRNEQFF.

The rearrangement links TRBV5-1 to TRBJ1-4, with a weak D call TRBD1 (6 bases). The CDR3 has 14 amino acids. Germline V lookup: CDR1 SGHRS, CDR2 YFSETQ. Trimming removed 5 bases at V and 6 bases at J, with 14 bases between. The CDR3 sequence: CASSQTGRDEKLFF. The CDR3 nucleotides are TGCGCCAGCAGTCAGACAGGTCGGGATGAAAAACTGTTTTTT. Drawing the rest from reference TRBV5-1 and TRBJ1-4, the complete variable domain is KAGVTQTPRYLIKTRGQQVTLSCSPISGHRSVSWYQQTPGQGLQFLFEYFSETQRNKGNFPGRFSGRQFSNSRSEMNVSTLELGDSALYLCASSQTGRDEKLFFGSGTQLSVL.

This chain links TRBV5-1 with TRBJ2-3, with D uncertain. CDR3 length equals 16 residues. V was pared by 0 bases and J by 2 bases, with 13 bases between. Germline V gene lookup returns CDR1 SGHRS and CDR2 YFSETQ. The CDR3 region has the DNA TGCGCCAGCAGCTTGGAAGGGCGAGTTGCCACAGATACGCAGTATTTT. It codes for CASSLEGRVATDTQYF.

This clonotype was detected only a few times. V gene TRBV6-1 combines with J gene TRBJ1-6; D is ambiguous. The V end lost 6 bases, the J end lost 0 bases, and 18 bases lay between the germline ends. The germline gives CDR1 MNHNS, CDR2 SASEGT. The CDR3 consists of 18 residues. The CDR3, as DNA: TGTGCCAGCAGCCACGGGGTGGAGCGGAGCTCCTATAATTCACCCCTCCACTTT. Protein product: CASSHGVERSSYNSPLHF.

This clonotype has more than one count but fewer than ten. The chain is built from TRBV27 and TRBJ1-2; perhaps TRBD1 as D (5 bases). There are 14 residues in the CDR3. Germline V gene sequence: CDR1 MNHEY, CDR2 SMNVEV (reference sequence). V gave up 2 bases and J gave up 5 bases, with 12 bases separating them. The CDR3 nucleotides read TGTGCCAGCAGTTTAGCGGGGCGGCTGTATGGCTACACCTTC. Protein product: CASSLAGRLYGYTF.

This clonotype was recorded a few times. This chain uses TRBV6-1 with TRBJ1-5, with a tentative D call TRBD1 (5 bases). CDR1 and CDR2 from the germline V gene are MNHNS and SASEGT. Trimming removed 4 bases at V and 7 bases at J, with 11 bases between. The CDR3 covers 13 residues. CDR3 loop: CASSGGGRQPQHF. DNA for the CDR3: TGTGCCAGCAGTGGGGGGGGGAGGCAGCCCCAGCATTTT.

This clonotype was counted at least ten times. This chain connects TRBV12-3 or TRBV12-4 to TRBJ2-3, with D uncertain. Trimming removed 2 bases at V and 2 bases at J, with 11 bases between. There are 15 residues in the CDR3. The CDR3: CASSLRQFLTDTQYF. CDR3 bases: TGTGCCAGCAGTTTACGGCAGTTCCTCACAGATACGCAGTATTTT.

The chain joins TRBV20-1 to TRBJ2-1, with 12 bases aligning to TRBD2. Looked up from germline, CDR1 is DFQATT and CDR2 is SNEGSKA (reference sequence). The CDR3 spans 13 residues. Trimming cost V 4 bases and J 14 bases; bases outside gene matches: 9. In nucleotides, the CDR3 is TGCAGTGCTACAGCTAGCGGGAGGGCCGGGGAGTTCTTC. It encodes CSATASGRAGEFF.

This clonotype was seen more than once but under ten times. The DNA for the CDR3 is TGCAGCGTTGGGGGGAAAGGGGATCAGCCCCAGCATTTT. Protein sequence: CSVGGKGDQPQHF. This chain links TRBV29-1 with TRBJ1-5; TRBD1 might be the D (5 bases). This CDR3 is built from 13 residues. V lost 4 bases to trimming and J lost 5 bases, with 12 bases between them. The germline gives CDR1 SQVTM, CDR2 ANQGSEA. The complete variable domain, with remaining parts taken from reference TRBV29-1 and TRBJ1-5, reads SAVISQKPSRDICQRGTSLTIQCQVDSQVTMMFWYRQQPGQSLTLIATANQGSEATYESGFVIDKFPISRPNLTFSTLTVSNMSPEDSSIYLCSVGGKGDQPQHFGDGTRLSIL.

This clonotype was seen repeatedly, ten times or more. The chain is built from TRBV7-9 and TRBJ1-1, with D possibly matching TRBD1 (5 bases). V lost 1 base to trimming and J lost 5 bases, with 11 bases between them. CDR3 size: 14 residues. The germline gives CDR1 SEHNR, CDR2 FQNEAQ (reference sequence). CDR3 sequence reads: CASSLVADSTEAFF. In DNA form, the CDR3 reads TGTGCCAGCAGCTTAGTGGCCGACAGTACTGAAGCTTTCTTT.

This clonotype has at least ten counts. The chain uses TRBV24-1 and TRBJ2-1, with a weak D call TRBD2 (6 bases). Deletions cut 5 bases from V and 6 bases from J, with 10 bases between. CDR1 KGHDR and CDR2 SFDVKD come from the germline V gene. CDR3 length: 13 amino acids. CDR3 coding DNA: TGTGCCACCAGTGGGGAGACTAGCAATGAGCAGTTCTTC. Its protein product is CATSGETSNEQFF.

This clonotype showed up many times. This chain links TRBV28 with TRBJ2-3; the D is unclear. Germline CDR1 reads MDHEN; CDR2 reads SYDVKM. With 3 bases removed from V and 6 bases from J, the gap between germline ends came to 10 bases. CDR3 length: 13 residues. The DNA of the CDR3 is TGTGCCAGCAGTTTTCGCTTCTCGGATACGCAGTATTTT. Translation gives CASSFRFSDTQYF.

This clonotype showed up many times. The chain joins TRBV5-1 to TRBJ2-1, with 13 nucleotides matching TRBD2. J was trimmed by 6 bases and V by 3 bases; bases with no gene match: 3. The length of the CDR3 is 15 residues. Germline V gene lookup returns CDR1 SGHRS and CDR2 YFSETQ. The CDR3 here is CASSWTSGSFNEQFF. CDR3 nucleotides: TGCGCCAGCAGCTGGACTAGCGGGAGTTTCAATGAGCAGTTCTTC.

In its sample, this clonotype was seen a few times. V and J are TRBV2 and TRBJ2-1; TRBD2 matches 7 bases. This CDR3 contains 16 residues. CDR1 is SNHLY and CDR2 is FYNNEI in the germline V gene. V shed 6 bases, J shed 7 bases, and the junction held 15 bases outside the gene matches. CDR3: CASSPFRAGERNEQFF. In DNA, the CDR3 is TGTGCCAGCAGCCCTTTTAGGGCGGGAGAAAGGAATGAGCAGTTCTTC.

This chain connects TRBV7-8 to TRBJ2-6; no clear D. Looked up from germline, CDR1 is SGHVS and CDR2 is FQNEAQ. This CDR3 has 15 amino acids. Trimming left V 2 bases short and J 8 bases short, with 13 bases between. The CDR3 reads CASSLNPAVTNVLTF. The CDR3, as DNA: TGTGCCAGCAGCTTAAACCCCGCGGTAACCAACGTCCTGACTTTC.

The V and J genes are TRBV18 and TRBJ1-5, with D possibly matching TRBD1 (6 bases). CDR1 and CDR2 from the germline V gene are KGHSH and LQKENI. The CDR3 runs 16 residues. V dropped 0 bases and J dropped 2 bases, with 11 bases sitting between them. CDR3 nucleotide sequence: TGTGCCAGCTCACCACCGTTAGCAGGGGGCAATCAGCCCCAGCATTTT. Translating gives CASSPPLAGGNQPQHF.

The table lists this clonotype with a few counts. CDR3 nucleotides: TGCAGTGCTAGAGGGGGGACTAGCGGGAGAAATGAGCAGTTCTTC. Translating it yields CSARGGTSGRNEQFF. This rearrangement joins TRBV20-1 to TRBJ2-1; TRBD2 agrees at 14 bases. The CDR3 loop spans 15 amino acids. Trimming removed 1 base from V and 7 bases from J; junction bases left unmatched: 3. Germline-derived CDR1 and CDR2 are DFQATT and SNEGSKA (reference sequence).

This chain joins TRBV20-1 and TRBJ2-3; D is uncertain. V was shortened by 1 base and J by 4 bases, with 12 bases between the two germline ends. CDR1 is DFQATT, CDR2 SNEGSKA, per germline (reference sequence). The CDR3 runs 14 residues. This chain's CDR3 is CSARGAYLSDTQYF. The CDR3 nucleotides read TGCAGTGCTAGAGGGGCCTACCTATCAGATACGCAGTATTTT.

This chain connects TRBV14 to TRBJ2-1; TRBD1 agrees at 7 bases. CDR1 is SGHDN and CDR2 is FVKESK in the germline V gene. The CDR3 loop spans 19 amino acids. The V segment lost 4 bases and the J segment 0 bases; nucleotides outside the gene matches: 15. This chain's CDR3 is CASSLRTGLGVSSYNEQFF. CDR3 DNA sequence: TGTGCCAGCAGCCTAAGGACAGGACTGGGCGTAAGCTCCTACAATGAGCAGTTCTTC.

This chain connects TRBV5-6 to TRBJ2-6; possible D gene TRBD1, 5 bases. This CDR3 comprises 15 residues. Trimming removed 7 bases from V and 2 bases from J, with 13 bases in between. Germline CDR1 and CDR2: SGHDT and YYEEEE. The CDR3 DNA sequence: TGTGCCAGCGGTCCCCAGGGAACTGGGGCCAACGTCCTGACTTTC. Translating it yields CASGPQGTGANVLTF.

There are a few counts of this clonotype. The gene calls are TRBV5-1 and TRBJ1-2; D unresolved. The germline V gene encodes CDR1 SGHRS and CDR2 YFSETQ. The CDR3 is made up of 14 amino acids. V gave up 0 bases and J gave up 0 bases, with 6 bases separating them. The CDR3 reads CASSLALSNYGYTF. In DNA, the CDR3 is TGCGCCAGCAGCTTGGCACTTTCTAACTATGGCTACACCTTC.

The chain is built from TRBV5-5 and TRBJ2-1; no reliable D call. V lost 4 bases to trimming and J lost 3 bases, with 17 bases between them. Germline V gene lookup returns CDR1 SGHKS and CDR2 YYEKEE (reference sequence). The CDR3 has 16 amino acids. CDR3 bases: TGTGCCAGCAGCGAAGGGCGGCCGTTTAACTACAATGAGCAGTTCTTC. It yields the protein CASSEGRPFNYNEQFF.